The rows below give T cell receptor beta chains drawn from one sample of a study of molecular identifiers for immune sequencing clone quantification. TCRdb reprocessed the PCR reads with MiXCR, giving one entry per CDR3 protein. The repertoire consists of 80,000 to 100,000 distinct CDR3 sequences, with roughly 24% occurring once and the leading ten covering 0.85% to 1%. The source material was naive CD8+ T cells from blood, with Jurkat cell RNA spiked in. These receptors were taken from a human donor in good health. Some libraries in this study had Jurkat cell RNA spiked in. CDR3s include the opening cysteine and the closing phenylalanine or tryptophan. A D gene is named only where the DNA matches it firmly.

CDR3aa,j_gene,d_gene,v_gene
CASRSPKVLRETQYF,TRBJ2-5,NA,TRBV28
CAGSTGPRTEAFF,TRBJ1-1,NA,TRBV5-1
CASSLDRGGYEQYF,TRBJ2-7,TRBD1,TRBV6-5
CASSYGQNAGELFF,TRBJ2-2,NA,TRBV6-5
CAIDRNTIYF,TRBJ1-3,NA,TRBV12-3/TRBV12-4
CASSYLIGYTEAFF,TRBJ1-1,NA,TRBV6-2/TRBV6-3
CASSYTGGREPQHF,TRBJ1-5,TRBD1,TRBV6-2/TRBV6-3
CASSAVQNINTEAFF,TRBJ1-1,NA,TRBV7-2
CAGSQDRRGTGANVQTF,TRBJ2-6,NA,TRBV4-3
CSAGPGPNLANSPLHF,TRBJ1-6,NA,TRBV20-1
CASSSNSPLHF,TRBJ1-6,NA,TRBV13
CASSLDLGEGKGTDTQYF,TRBJ2-3,NA,TRBV7-9
CASGLDNPSYNEQFF,TRBJ2-1,NA,TRBV12-5
CASSVGGEDEQFF,TRBJ2-1,TRBD2,TRBV9
CASSRQGPTEAFF,TRBJ1-1,TRBD1,TRBV5-8
CASSETPTDTQYF,TRBJ2-3,NA,TRBV7-9
CASSPAVYGCTF,TRBJ1-2,NA,TRBV6-1
CASRTLAGGHPPYEQYF,TRBJ2-7,TRBD2,TRBV10-1
CASSRLAGGLGDTQYF,TRBJ2-3,TRBD2,TRBV6-2/TRBV6-3
CASSLPARLAGNTIYF,TRBJ1-3,NA,TRBV27
CASSLVTSGSVDEQFF,TRBJ2-1,TRBD2,TRBV7-2
CASSQTGQPANYGYTF,TRBJ1-2,NA,TRBV7-9
CASSQDLLAANEQFF,TRBJ2-1,TRBD2,TRBV4-2
CASSPSKMFANTGELFF,TRBJ2-2,NA,TRBV7-3